This TCR beta chain was recovered during a study of blood T cell repertoires in COVID-19. Overall study: Whether acute or convalescent, the COVID-19 samples came from the United States, Italy and Spain. Sample material is recorded as cDNA or gDNA derived from T cells, B-cell-depleted T cells, or PBMCs.

Authors' analysis steps: From reference gene primer amplification, estimates of nucleated cell counts were derived. TCRdb's table, derived via immunoSEQ multiplex PCR, lists solely in-frame clones and lacks some. V and J calls and clone size are those listed in that table; D and trimming were worked out from the DNA. The sample includes fewer than 20,000 clones, more than 80% of them seen just once. The receptor was isolated from a woman in her 50s with active COVID-19. The sample taken for sequencing was peripheral blood.

The CDR3, as DNA: TGTGCCAGCAGCGTGGACAGGACCGACGAGCAGTACTTC. It is translated as CASSVDRTDEQYF. V and J are TRBV3-1 (or the pseudogene TRBV3-2) and TRBJ2-7, with TRBD1 matching over 7 bases. Germline CDR1 is LGHDT and CDR2 is YNNKEL (reference sequence). The ends lost 5 bases at V and 5 bases at J; junction bases unmatched: 6. CDR3 length: 13 residues.